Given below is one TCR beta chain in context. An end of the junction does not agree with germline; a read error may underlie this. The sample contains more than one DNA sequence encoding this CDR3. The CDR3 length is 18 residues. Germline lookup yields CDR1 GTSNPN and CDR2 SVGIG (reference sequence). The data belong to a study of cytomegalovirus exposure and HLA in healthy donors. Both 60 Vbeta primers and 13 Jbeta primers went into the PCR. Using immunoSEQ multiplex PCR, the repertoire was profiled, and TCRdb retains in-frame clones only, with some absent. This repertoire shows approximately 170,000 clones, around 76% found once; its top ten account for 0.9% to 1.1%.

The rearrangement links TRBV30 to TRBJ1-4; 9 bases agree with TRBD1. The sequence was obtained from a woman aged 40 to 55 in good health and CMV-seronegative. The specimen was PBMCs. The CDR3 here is CAWSVGMLQGAANEKLFF. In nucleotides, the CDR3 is TGCGCCTGGAGTGTCGGGATGCTACAGGGGGCCGCGAATGAAAAACTGTTTTTT.